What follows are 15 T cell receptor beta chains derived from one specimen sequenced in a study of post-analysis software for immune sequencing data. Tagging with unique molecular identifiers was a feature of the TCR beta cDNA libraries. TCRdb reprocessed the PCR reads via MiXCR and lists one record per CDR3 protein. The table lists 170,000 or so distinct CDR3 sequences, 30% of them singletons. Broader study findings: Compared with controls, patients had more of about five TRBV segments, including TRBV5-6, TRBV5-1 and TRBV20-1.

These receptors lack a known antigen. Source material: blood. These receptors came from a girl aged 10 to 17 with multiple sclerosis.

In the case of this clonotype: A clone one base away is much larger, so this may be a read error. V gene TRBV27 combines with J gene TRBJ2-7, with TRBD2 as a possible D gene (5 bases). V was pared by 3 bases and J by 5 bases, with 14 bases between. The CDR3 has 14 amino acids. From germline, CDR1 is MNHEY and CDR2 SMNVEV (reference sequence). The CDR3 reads CASSLRVSEDEQYF. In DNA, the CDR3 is TGTGCCAGCAGTTTGAGGGTCTCTGAGGACGAGCAGTACTTC.

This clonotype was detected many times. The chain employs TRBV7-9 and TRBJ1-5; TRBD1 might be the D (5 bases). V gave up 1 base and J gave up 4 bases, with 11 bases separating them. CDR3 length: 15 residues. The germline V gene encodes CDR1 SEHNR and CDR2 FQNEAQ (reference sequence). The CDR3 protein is CASSLGPGKNQPQHF. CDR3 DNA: TGTGCCAGCAGCTTAGGTCCAGGGAAAAATCAGCCCCAGCATTTT.

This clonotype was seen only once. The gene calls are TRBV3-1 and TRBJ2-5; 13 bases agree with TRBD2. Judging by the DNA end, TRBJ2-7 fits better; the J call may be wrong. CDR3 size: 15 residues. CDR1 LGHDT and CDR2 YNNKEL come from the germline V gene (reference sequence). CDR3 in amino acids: CASSQGGLAGAEQYF. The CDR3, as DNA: TGTGCCAGCAGCCAAGGTGGACTAGCGGGAGCCGAGCAGTACTTC.

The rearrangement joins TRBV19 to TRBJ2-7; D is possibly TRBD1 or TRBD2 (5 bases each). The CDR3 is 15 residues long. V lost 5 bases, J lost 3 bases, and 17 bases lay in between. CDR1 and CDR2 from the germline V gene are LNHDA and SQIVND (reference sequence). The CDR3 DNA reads TGTGCCAGTAGTGCCTCCGGGACCCCTCTCTACGAGCAGTACTTC. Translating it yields CASSASGTPLYEQYF.

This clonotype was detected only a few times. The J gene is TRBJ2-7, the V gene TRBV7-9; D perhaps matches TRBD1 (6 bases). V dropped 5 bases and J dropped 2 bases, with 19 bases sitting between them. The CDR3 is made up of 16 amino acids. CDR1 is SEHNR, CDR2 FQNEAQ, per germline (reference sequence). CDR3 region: CASSPRGGRRTYEQYF. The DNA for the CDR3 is TGTGCCAGCAGCCCCAGGGGTGGGCGGAGGACCTACGAGCAGTACTTC.

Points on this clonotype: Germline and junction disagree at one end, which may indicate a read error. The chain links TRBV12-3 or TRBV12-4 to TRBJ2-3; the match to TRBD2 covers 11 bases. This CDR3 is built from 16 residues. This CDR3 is CASSSGLAGGTDTEYF. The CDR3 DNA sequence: TGTGCCAGCAGTTCCGGACTAGCGGGTGGCACAGATACGGAGTATTTT.

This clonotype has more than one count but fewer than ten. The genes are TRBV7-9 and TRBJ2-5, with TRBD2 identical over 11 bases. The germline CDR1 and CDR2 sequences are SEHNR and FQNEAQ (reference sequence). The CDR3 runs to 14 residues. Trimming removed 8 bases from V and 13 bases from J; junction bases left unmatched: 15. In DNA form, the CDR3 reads TGTGCCAGCCCCGAGGGACTAGCGGAGCCCGGGACGTACTTC. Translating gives CASPEGLAEPGTYF.

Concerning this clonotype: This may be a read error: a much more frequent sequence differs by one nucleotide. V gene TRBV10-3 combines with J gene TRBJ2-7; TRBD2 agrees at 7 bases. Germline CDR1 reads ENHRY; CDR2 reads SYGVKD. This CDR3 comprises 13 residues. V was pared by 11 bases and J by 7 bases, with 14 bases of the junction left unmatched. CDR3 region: CASGVSSGDEQYF. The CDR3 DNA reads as TGTGCCTCTGGGGTCTCTAGCGGTGATGAGCAGTACTTC.

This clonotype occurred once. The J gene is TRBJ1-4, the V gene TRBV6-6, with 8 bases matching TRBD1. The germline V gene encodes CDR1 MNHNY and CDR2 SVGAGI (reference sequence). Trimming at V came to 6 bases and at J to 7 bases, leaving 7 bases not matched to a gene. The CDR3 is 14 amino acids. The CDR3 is CASRRQGTREKLFF. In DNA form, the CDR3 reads TGTGCCAGCAGGCGACAGGGGACTCGTGAAAAACTGTTTTTT.

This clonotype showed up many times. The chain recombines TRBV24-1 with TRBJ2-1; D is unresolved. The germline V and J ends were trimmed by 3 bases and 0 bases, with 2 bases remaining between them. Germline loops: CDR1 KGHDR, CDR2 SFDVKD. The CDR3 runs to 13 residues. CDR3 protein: CATSDSSYNEQFF. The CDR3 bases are TGTGCCACCAGTGATAGCTCCTACAATGAGCAGTTCTTC.

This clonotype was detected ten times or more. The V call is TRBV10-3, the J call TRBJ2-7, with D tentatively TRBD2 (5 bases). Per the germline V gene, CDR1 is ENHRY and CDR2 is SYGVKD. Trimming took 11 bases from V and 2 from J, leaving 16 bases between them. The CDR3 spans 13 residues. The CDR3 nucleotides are TGTGCCCTTCAAGCGGAGCCCACCTACGAGCAGTACTTC. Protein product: CALQAEPTYEQYF.

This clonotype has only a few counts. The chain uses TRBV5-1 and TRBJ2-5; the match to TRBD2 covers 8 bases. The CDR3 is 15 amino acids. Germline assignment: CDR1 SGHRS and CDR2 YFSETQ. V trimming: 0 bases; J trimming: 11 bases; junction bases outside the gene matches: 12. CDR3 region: CASSLAGGLSVKQYF. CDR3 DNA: TGCGCCAGCAGCTTGGCGGGGGGGCTATCGGTCAAGCAGTACTTC. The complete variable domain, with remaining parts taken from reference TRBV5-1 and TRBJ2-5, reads KAGVTQTPRYLIKTRGQQVTLSCSPISGHRSVSWYQQTPGQGLQFLFEYFSETQRNKGNFPGRFSGRQFSNSRSEMNVSTLELGDSALYLCASSLAGGLSVKQYFGPGTRLLVL.

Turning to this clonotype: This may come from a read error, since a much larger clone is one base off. The CDR3 DNA reads as TGTGCCAGCAGCCAGGGCGGGATGAGCTATGGCTACACCTTC. This gives the protein CASSQGGMSYGYTF. This chain links TRBV4-2 with TRBJ1-2; D unclear. This CDR3 region has 14 residues. Trimming took off 3 bases at V and 4 bases at J, with 12 bases between the two ends. Looked up from germline, CDR1 is LGHNA and CDR2 is YNFKEQ.

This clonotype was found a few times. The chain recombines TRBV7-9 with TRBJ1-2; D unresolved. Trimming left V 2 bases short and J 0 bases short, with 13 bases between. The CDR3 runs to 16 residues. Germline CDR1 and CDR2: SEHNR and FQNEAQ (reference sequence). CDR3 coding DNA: TGTGCCAGCAGCTTACCAGACGTAGTTTCTAACTATGGCTACACCTTC. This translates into CASSLPDVVSNYGYTF. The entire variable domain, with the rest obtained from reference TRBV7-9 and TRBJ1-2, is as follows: DTGVSQNPRHKITKRGQNVTFRCDPISEHNRLYWYRQTLGQGPEFLTYFQNEAQLEKSRLLSDRFSAERPKGSFSTLEIQRTEQGDSAMYLCASSLPDVVSNYGYTFGSGTRLTVV.

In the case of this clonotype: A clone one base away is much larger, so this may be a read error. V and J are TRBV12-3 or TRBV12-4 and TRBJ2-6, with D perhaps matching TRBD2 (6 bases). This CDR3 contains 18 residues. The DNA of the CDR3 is TGTGCCAGCAACCCCCACGCGCGGGGAGTCTCTGGGGCCAACGTCCGGACTTTC. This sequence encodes CASNPHARGVSGANVRTF.